Sequencing of this T cell receptor beta chain was carried out in a study of T cells after yellow fever vaccination. General observations from the study: The study found a weaker secondary response that peaked faster, day 5 versus 15.

Ten or more counts support this clonotype. What it binds is unknown. It was through 5'RACE template switching that TCR cDNA was made, with a universal primer site and UMIs added. TCRdb independently ran MiXCR on the 5' RACE reads; one entry per CDR3 protein. Among just under 600,000 distinct CDR3 sequences, approximately 13% were seen once, and the ten largest hold around 15%. Material: PBMCs, obtained on the day of the yellow fever booster vaccination. This TCR was recovered from a man aged 25 to 45 who received the YFV17D yellow fever vaccine.

CDR3 sequence reads: CASSSGTGGLGTGELFF. The CDR3 nucleotides read TGTGCCAGCAGCTCCGGGACAGGGGGCTTAGGAACCGGGGAGCTGTTTTTT. The chain has TRBV5-5 and TRBJ2-2; TRBD1 aligns across 12 bases. Germline V CDR1 and CDR2: SGHKS, YYEKEE (reference sequence). The CDR3 has 17 residues. After removal of 3 bases from V and 5 bases from J, the junction contained 8 bases not matched to a gene.